The 27 T cell receptor beta chains presented below share a single source sample, sequenced in a study of T cells in women clearing cervical HPV infection. Using immunoSEQ multiplex PCR, the repertoire was profiled, and TCRdb retains in-frame clones only, with some absent. Recorded here are some 30,000 clones; the top ten clones represent about 1.5%. The sample comprised blood buffy coat. Source of these receptors: a woman between 18 and 70 years old with a cervical HPV16 infection that either progressed to CIN3+ or cleared (not recorded which).

As concerns this clone: The read gets to within 3 residues of the CDR3 end, and the germline J gene fills in the rest. Distinct nucleotide sequences in the sample also encode this CDR3. The chain couples TRBV19 to TRBJ1-3; possibly TRBD1 for D (6 bases). The CDR3 consists of 19 residues. The germline CDR1 and CDR2 sequences are LNHDA and SQIVND (reference sequence). V lost 9 bases and J 0 bases, leaving 27 bases between the germline ends. The chain's CDR3 is CASLDIAGVLSSSGNTIYF. The CDR3 DNA, read in part, is TGTGCCAGCCTTGATATCGCAGGGGTCCTTTCGAGCTCTGGAAACACC.

Regarding this clone: The read is 3 residues too short to cover the CDR3 end, so that end is filled in from the germline J gene. The chain employs TRBV20-1 and TRBJ2-5, with TRBD2 matching over 14 bases. The CDR3 has 16 amino acids. Germline values: CDR1 DFQATT, CDR2 SNEGSKA (reference sequence). The V gene end was trimmed by 4 bases and the J gene end by 4 bases; junction bases not matched to a gene: 8. The part of the CDR3 DNA that was read is TGCAGTGCTATACCCCCCGGACTAGCGGGGGGAGAGACC. Translating gives CSAIPPGLAGGET. The entire CDR3 sequence reads CSAIPPGLAGGETQYF.

For this clone: Read coverage stops 3 residues before the CDR3 terminus; the germline J gene supplies the remainder. This chain joins TRBV28 and TRBJ1-2; a possible D gene is TRBD1 (5 bases). The germline gives CDR1 MDHEN, CDR2 SYDVKM. This CDR3 is 14 amino acids long. CDR3 in amino acids: CASSLSSRAYDYTF. Partial CDR3 DNA: TGTGCCAGCAGTTTATCCTCCAGGGCCTACGAC.

The CDR3 protein is CASSPGTTKETQYF. The covered CDR3 bases are TGCGCCAGCAGCCCAGGGACTACCAAAGAGACC. V gene TRBV5-1 combines with J gene TRBJ2-5, with 7 positions matching TRBD2. The sequence runs out 3 residues before the end of the CDR3; the remainder is reconstructed from the germline J gene. The length of the CDR3 is 14 residues. Trimming cost V 4 bases and J 3 bases; bases outside gene matches: 6. The germline V gene has CDR1 SGHRS and CDR2 YFSETQ.

With regard to this clone: The sequenced fragment ends 3 residues before the CDR3 boundary, so the rest is inferred from the germline J gene. The V gene is TRBV28, the J gene TRBJ2-3; D may be TRBD1 (6 bases). Germline loops: CDR1 MDHEN, CDR2 SYDVKM. Trimming cost V 10 bases and J 1 base, with 12 bases left between them. This CDR3 is built from 13 residues. CDR3 DNA (partial): TGTGCCATCTCACAGGGCGGCACAGATACG. It yields the protein CAISQGGTDT. The CDR3 in full is CAISQGGTDTQYF.

The CDR3 protein is CARSPGGGANSYEQYF. The covered CDR3 bases are TGTGCCAGAAGCCCGGGGGGAGGGGCCAACTCCTACGAG. The chain combines TRBV5-3 with TRBJ2-7; 7 bases line up with TRBD2. The CDR3 is cut off 3 residues early in the read; its end comes from the germline J gene. TRBV5-3 is filed as an ORF, its function uncertain. J was trimmed by 0 bases and V by 4 bases; bases with no gene match: 10. The length of the CDR3 is 16 residues.

A word on this clone: The read falls 3 residues short of the CDR3 end, and the missing part is taken from the germline J gene. The chain recombines TRBV19 with TRBJ1-5; a possible D gene is TRBD1 (5 bases). V lost 7 bases, J lost 0 bases, and 10 bases lay in between. Germline V CDR1 and CDR2: LNHDA, SQIVND (reference sequence). The CDR3 length is 14 residues. The CDR3 loop is CASTPDISNQPQHF. The sequenced CDR3 bases are TGTGCCAGTACACCGGACATTAGCAATCAGCCC. Together with reference TRBV19 and TRBJ1-5, the CDR3 gives the full variable domain: DGGITQSPKYLFRKEGQNVTLSCEQNLNHDAMYWYRQDPGQGLRLIYYSQIVNDFQKGDIAEGYSVSREKKESFPLTVTSAQKNPTAFYLCASTPDISNQPQHFGDGTRLSIL.

Comment on this clone: The read halts 3 residues ahead of the CDR3 end, with the missing end drawn from the germline J gene. The chain employs TRBV2 and TRBJ1-4; 8 bases line up with TRBD1. The V gene's germline CDR1 is SNHLY and CDR2 FYNNEI. This CDR3 has 13 residues. V was clipped by 9 bases and J by 7 bases; unmatched bases: 7. CDR3 sequence reads: CARKGTGTEKLFF. The CDR3 DNA, read in part, is TGTGCCAGAAAAGGGACAGGCACTGAAAAA. The full variable domain, completed using reference TRBV2 and TRBJ1-4, is EPEVTQTPSHQVTQMGQEVILRCVPISNHLYFYWYRQILGQKVEFLVSFYNNEISEKSEIFDDQFSVERPDGSNFTLKIRSTKLEDSAMYFCARKGTGTEKLFFGSGTQLSVL.

Regarding this clone: The read gets to within 3 residues of the CDR3 end, and the germline J gene fills in the rest. The rearrangement uses TRBV20-1 and TRBJ2-3; 12 nucleotides line up with TRBD2. V was pared by 0 bases and J by 1 base, with 5 bases of the junction left unmatched. The CDR3 has 17 amino acids. The germline V gene encodes CDR1 DFQATT and CDR2 SNEGSKA (reference sequence). The CDR3 bases that were read are TGCAGTGCTAGAGATCTGCTAGCGGGGGGGGGCACAGATACG. Its translation is CSARDLLAGGGTDT. The CDR3 as a whole reads CSARDLLAGGGTDTQYF.

Comment on this clone: The read ends 3 residues shy of where the CDR3 ends; the end is completed using the germline J gene. This chain joins TRBV20-1 and TRBJ1-1; 7 bases fit TRBD1. The trim removed 0 bases at V and 4 bases at J, leaving 11 bases unmatched. CDR3 length: 16 amino acids. Germline assignment: CDR1 DFQATT and CDR2 SNEGSKA (reference sequence). The CDR3 is CSARDFRQGLSTEAFF. Partial CDR3 DNA: TGCAGTGCTAGAGATTTCCGACAGGGATTAAGCACTGAA.

Note on this clone: The read ends 3 residues shy of where the CDR3 ends; the end is completed using the germline J gene. The rearrangement joins TRBV10-1 to TRBJ1-6; no clear D. There are 14 residues in the CDR3. Deletions cut 0 bases from V and 8 bases from J, with 8 bases between. In germline, CDR1 is WNHNN, CDR2 SYGVQD (reference sequence). This CDR3 reads CASSESGQDSPLHF. The CDR3 bases that were read are TGCGCCAGCAGTGAGTCGGGCCAGGATTCACCC.

The CDR3 bases that were read are TGCGCCAGCAGCTTGTGGGACAGGGCGGATCATGGC. Translation gives CASSLWDRADHG. The whole CDR3 sequence is CASSLWDRADHGYTF. The chain carries TRBV5-1 and TRBJ1-2, with 9 bases that match TRBD1. The CDR3 end falls 3 residues outside the read, so it is completed with the germline J gene. The germline CDR1 and CDR2 sequences are SGHRS and YFSETQ. The CDR3 sequence is 15 residues long. Trimming at V came to 1 base and at J to 6 bases, leaving 7 bases not matched to a gene.

As concerns this clone: Sequencing ends 3 residues short of the CDR3 end; the germline J gene provides the rest. The chain couples TRBV19 to TRBJ1-1; the match to TRBD1 covers 7 bases. The CDR3 totals 15 residues. The V segment lost 6 bases and the J segment 6 bases; nucleotides outside the gene matches: 13. CDR1 is LNHDA and CDR2 is SQIVND in the germline V gene (reference sequence). CDR3 protein: CASRAMTGLGSEAFF. CDR3 bases read: TGTGCCAGTAGGGCCATGACAGGGTTGGGGTCTGAA.

The sequenced part of the CDR3 DNA is TGTGCCAGCAGTTTCGCCCCAGGCCCTACGTCACCG. Protein sequence: CASSFAPGPTSP. The full CDR3 sequence reads CASSFAPGPTSPLFF. The rearrangement links TRBV6-2 or TRBV6-3 to TRBJ2-2; D remains ambiguous. Sequencing ends 3 residues short of the CDR3 end; the germline J gene provides the rest. There are 15 residues in the CDR3. The V gene's germline CDR1 is MNHEY and CDR2 SVGEGT.

Concerning this clone itself: The read terminates 3 residues ahead of where the CDR3 ends, so the germline J gene completes it. The chain combines TRBV7-7 with TRBJ2-1, with 12 bases aligning to TRBD2. Losses at the gene ends were 5 bases for V and 5 bases for J; bases not matched to a gene: 4. The CDR3 covers 15 residues. The germline CDR1 and CDR2 sequences are SSHAT and FNYEAQ (reference sequence). CDR3 protein: CASSPRLAGDNEQFF. The sequenced part of the CDR3 DNA is TGTGCCAGCAGCCCTCGACTAGCGGGGGACAATGAG.

Comment on this clone: The sequenced fragment ends 3 residues before the CDR3 boundary, so the rest is inferred from the germline J gene. This rearrangement joins TRBV19 to TRBJ2-3, with 8 bases lining up with TRBD1. The CDR3 sequence is 14 residues long. Germline CDR1 LNHDA, CDR2 SQIVND (reference sequence). V lost 10 bases to trimming and J lost 6 bases; unmatched junction nucleotides: 12. The CDR3 DNA, read in part, is TGTGCCACCTCTAGACAGGGGCAATCGGATACG. Encoded protein: CATSRQGQSDT. The whole CDR3 reads CATSRQGQSDTQYF.

A remark on this clone: The read falls 3 residues short of the CDR3 end, and the missing part is taken from the germline J gene. This sequence joins TRBV5-1 and TRBJ1-1; 8 bases fit TRBD1. The CDR3 totals 15 residues. Looked up from germline, CDR1 is SGHRS and CDR2 is YFSETQ. Trimming cost V 0 bases and J 1 base; bases outside gene matches: 2. The CDR3 reads CASSLEGQENTEAFF. CDR3 DNA (partial): TGCGCCAGCAGCTTGGAGGGACAGGAGAACACTGAA. Drawing the rest from reference TRBV5-1 and TRBJ1-1, the complete variable domain is KAGVTQTPRYLIKTRGQQVTLSCSPISGHRSVSWYQQTPGQGLQFLFEYFSETQRNKGNFPGRFSGRQFSNSRSEMNVSTLELGDSALYLCASSLEGQENTEAFFGQGTRLTVV.

Of note for this clone: The read ends 3 residues before the CDR3 terminus; that terminus is restored from the germline J gene. The chain carries TRBV28 and TRBJ1-5; D gene uncertain. V lost 5 bases and J 3 bases, leaving 8 bases between the germline ends. The CDR3 has 13 amino acids. Germline CDR1 reads MDHEN; CDR2 reads SYDVKM. CDR3 sequence: CASSRQYNQPQHF. The CDR3 bases that were read are TGTGCCAGCAGTAGGCAGTACAATCAGCCC.

Notes on this clone: The DNA ends 3 residues before the CDR3 does, and the rest of the CDR3 is filled in from the germline J gene. The gene calls are TRBV29-1 and TRBJ2-7, with D possibly TRBD2 on 7 matching bases. CDR3 length: 15 amino acids. From germline, CDR1 is SQVTM and CDR2 ANQGSEA. The V end lost 0 bases, the J end lost 3 bases, and 15 bases lay between the germline ends. The CDR3 sequence: CSVEDRRGTIYEQYF. The sequenced part of the CDR3 DNA is TGCAGCGTTGAAGATAGGAGGGGGACTATCTACGAG.

On this clone: Coverage ceases 3 residues before the CDR3 finishes, and the germline J gene fills in the end. This rearrangement joins TRBV29-1 to TRBJ2-1; D uncertain. Trimming took 4 bases from V and 7 from J, leaving 8 bases between them. This CDR3 has 11 residues. CDR1 SQVTM and CDR2 ANQGSEA come from the germline V gene. The part of the CDR3 DNA that was read is TGCAGCGTTGGCAGACTGAATGAG. Translated: CSVGRLNE. The entire CDR3 protein reads CSVGRLNEQFF.

CDR3 bases read: TGCGCCAGCAGTCAATCTCCCAGGACAGTCGACGAGACC. Translation gives CASSQSPRTVDET. The entire CDR3 reads CASSQSPRTVDETQYF. V is TRBV23-1 and J is TRBJ2-5; D possibly corresponds to TRBD1 (6 bases). The CDR3 goes on 3 residues after the read ends, and that part is filled in from the germline J gene. TRBV23-1 is classed as an ORF, of uncertain function. Trimming pared 0 bases from V and 5 bases from J, leaving 16 bases between. CDR3 length: 16 amino acids.

Details on this clone: The read finishes 3 residues shy of the CDR3 end, and the germline J gene is used to complete it. The rearrangement joins TRBV20-1 to TRBJ2-4; 9 bases map to TRBD2. This CDR3 is built from 16 residues. In germline, CDR1 is DFQATT, CDR2 SNEGSKA (reference sequence). Partial CDR3 DNA: TGCAGTGCTAGGGGTCTAGCGGGGAACACCCAAGAGACT. This sequence encodes CSARGLAGNTQET. The CDR3 reads in full as CSARGLAGNTQETQYF.

On this clone: The read ends 3 residues shy of where the CDR3 ends; the end is completed using the germline J gene. The genes are TRBV5-1 and TRBJ2-3, with 8 bases fitting TRBD1. The CDR3 spans 15 residues. V shed 0 bases, J shed 2 bases, and the junction held 2 bases outside the gene matches. The V gene's germline CDR1 is SGHRS and CDR2 YFSETQ. The CDR3 spells CASSLGTGTTDTQYF. The sequenced CDR3 bases are TGCGCCAGCAGCTTGGGGACAGGGACCACAGATACG.

With regard to this clone: Read sequence stops 3 residues before the CDR3 end, and the germline J gene provides the missing end. The chain carries TRBV6-1 and TRBJ2-2; TRBD1 is a possible D gene (5 bases). Germline-derived CDR1 and CDR2 are MNHNS and SASEGT. This CDR3 contains 14 residues. The CDR3 spells CASSVQVANEKLFF. Partial CDR3 DNA: TGTGCCAGCAGTGTACAGGTCGCTAATGAAAAG.

A remark on this clone: The read ends 3 residues early relative to the CDR3; the germline J gene fills the gap. The V call is TRBV20-1, the J call TRBJ2-3; 11 bases fit TRBD2. This CDR3 comprises 14 residues. Germline values: CDR1 DFQATT, CDR2 SNEGSKA (reference sequence). V lost 6 bases and J lost 2; bases outside the gene matches: 4. CDR3 loop: CSATSGDNTDTQYF. Partial CDR3 DNA: TGCAGTGCGACTAGCGGGGACAACACAGATACG.

The CDR3 loop reads CSARGRTVYEQYF. The DNA read from the CDR3 is TGCAGTGCTAGAGGGCGGACAGTCTACGAG. The chain joins TRBV20-1 to TRBJ2-7, with D perhaps matching TRBD1 (6 bases). The read finishes 3 residues shy of the CDR3 end, and the germline J gene is used to complete it. The ends were cut back, 1 base at V and 3 bases at J, with 10 bases in the middle. CDR3 length: 13 amino acids. Germline CDR1 is DFQATT and CDR2 is SNEGSKA (reference sequence).

In regard to this clone: The CDR3 goes on 3 residues after the read ends, and that part is filled in from the germline J gene. The chain couples TRBV18 to TRBJ2-3; 9 nucleotides line up with TRBD2. CDR3 length equals 17 residues. Germline assignment: CDR1 KGHSH and CDR2 LQKENI. With 3 bases clipped from V and 2 bases from J, the junction kept 9 bases outside the gene matches. The CDR3 bases that were read are TGTGCCAGCTCACCTATTAAGACTAGCGGATTCACAGATACG. Protein product: CASSPIKTSGFTDT. The whole CDR3 reads CASSPIKTSGFTDTQYF.